Given below is one T cell receptor beta chain in context. These data belong to a study of T cells in Graves' hyperthyroidism and ophthalmopathy. What was amplified from RNA transcripts were TCR beta CDR3 regions. HTBI primers drove first-round RT-PCR of the TCR CDR3. TCRdb re-analysed the multiplex PCR reads in MiXCR, keeping a single row per CDR3 protein. This table has roughly 660,000 distinct CDR3 sequences, about 18% appearing once. Germline assignment: CDR1 SGDLS and CDR2 YYNGEE. Trimming took 0 bases from V and 3 from J, leaving 13 bases between them. The CDR3 consists of 15 residues. Sequenced input: blood. This receptor was identified in a man aged 50 to 60 with Graves' hyperthyroidism. The chain employs TRBV9 and TRBJ2-7; no definite D call. The CDR3 DNA reads as TGTGCCAGCAGCGTAGATCCAGGTCCTGGCTACGAGCAGTACTTC. It yields the protein CASSVDPGPGYEQYF.